A selection of T cell receptor beta chains follows, all from one sample in a study of beta chain features in type 1 diabetes. Assay: immunoSEQ multiplex PCR; the TCRdb copy retains only in-frame clones and omits some. The top ten clones hold approximately 1% of a sample with about 340,000 clones, around 9.3% of them seen once. Source material: central memory CD4+ T cells from blood. The receptors here all came from a man aged 25-45 years with type 1 diabetes. CDR3s include the opening cysteine and the closing phenylalanine or tryptophan. D genes are given only for firm matches. The size entry is marked missing in some rows and otherwise reads once, few, many or a size class.

d_gene,j_gene,abundance,v_gene,CDR3nt,CDR3aa
TRBD1,TRBJ2-5,NA,TRBV7-2,TGTGCCAGCAGCCGACAGGGGGATAAAGAGACCCAGTACTTC,CASSRQGDKETQYF
TRBD1,TRBJ2-4,NA,TRBV6-6,TGTGCCAGCAGTTCAGGGGGTGAAAACATTCAGTACTTC,CASSSGGENIQYF
NA,TRBJ2-5,NA,TRBV5-1,TGCGCCAGCAGCCGGGGGCAAGAGACCCAGTACTTC,CASSRGQETQYF
TRBD2,TRBJ2-5,NA,TRBV25-1,TGTGCCAGCAGTGATGGACAGACTAGCGGGGGAAGGGAGACCCAGTACTTC,CASSDGQTSGGRETQYF
TRBD1,TRBJ1-2,many,TRBV19,TGTGCCAGTAGTATCGACAGGGCGTATGGCTACACCTTC,CASSIDRAYGYTF
NA,TRBJ2-3,NA,TRBV6-5,TGTGCCAGCAGGGCAGGGGCCCCCGTCACAGATACGCAGTATTTT,CASRAGAPVTDTQYF
TRBD1,TRBJ2-5,NA,TRBV4-3,TGCGCCAGCAGCCAAGCTCCGCCGGGACAGGTACAAGAGACCCAGTACTTC,CASSQAPPGQVQETQYF
NA,TRBJ1-4,NA,TRBV7-2,TGTGCCAGCAGCTTAGTTAGTGCTTTAAATGAAAAACTGTTTTTT,CASSLVSALNEKLFF
NA,TRBJ2-7,NA,TRBV2,TGTGCCAGCACCGGGCGGTCCTACGAGCAGTACTTC,CASTGRSYEQYF
NA,TRBJ2-3,NA,TRBV4-3,TGCGCCAGCAGCCAAGATCGAGGCGGCCATAGCACAGATACGCAGTATTTT,CASSQDRGGHSTDTQYF
NA,TRBJ2-3,NA,TRBV5-6,TGTGCCAGCAGTGGGACTGCAGGCACAGATACGCAGTATTTT,CASSGTAGTDTQYF
TRBD2,TRBJ2-5,many,TRBV10-1,TGCGCCAGCAGCTCTACTAGCGGGGGAGACCAAGAGACCCAGTACTTC,CASSSTSGGDQETQYF
NA,TRBJ1-1,NA,TRBV18,TGTGCCAGCTCACCACTAGGGGGGCTGGACAACACTGAAGCTTTCTTT,CASSPLGGLDNTEAFF
NA,TRBJ1-6,few,TRBV19,TGTGCCAGTAGTATCGGCGGTAAGGGTAGAAATTCACCCCTCCACTTT,CASSIGGKGRNSPLHF
TRBD1,TRBJ2-7,few,TRBV7-9,TGTGCCAGCAGCCTAGACAGGGGCAATTACGAGCAGTACTTC,CASSLDRGNYEQYF
NA,TRBJ2-2,NA,TRBV2,TGTGCCAGCGTGGAGGCTACGAACACCGGGGAGCTGTTTTTT,CASVEATNTGELFF
TRBD1,TRBJ1-1,many,TRBV10-3,TGTGCCATCAGTGACGGGCGGACAGGGGGCACTGAAGCTTTCTTT,CAISDGRTGGTEAFF
NA,TRBJ2-3,few,TRBV29-1,TGCAGCGTTGCTGTGGTAGATCTCACAGATACGCAGTATTTT,CSVAVVDLTDTQYF
NA,TRBJ1-6,NA,TRBV6-5,TGTGCCAGCAGTCCTCCCCGCTTGAACTCACCCCTCCACTTT,CASSPPRLNSPLHF
NA,TRBJ1-2,NA,TRBV5-6,TGTGCCAGCAGCCCCCGGAGTGTCCAGCATTATGGCTACACCTTC,CASSPRSVQHYGYTF
TRBD2,TRBJ2-7,NA,TRBV28,TGTGCCAGCAGTTTACAGGGAGGGCCCTACGAGCAGTACTTC,CASSLQGGPYEQYF
TRBD1,TRBJ1-5,NA,TRBV19,TGTGCCAGTAGTACCAGGGACAGGCCCTATCAGCCCCAGCATTTT,CASSTRDRPYQPQHF
NA,TRBJ1-1,many,TRBV7-9,TGTGCCAGCAGCCCGGTTTTTCAAGGTGGGACTGAAGCTTTCTTT,CASSPVFQGGTEAFF
NA,TRBJ2-1,NA,TRBV28,TGTGCCAGCAGGCCAGGTTTTCTTTACAATGAGCAGTTCTTC,CASRPGFLYNEQFF
TRBD1,TRBJ1-2,few,TRBV18,TGTGCCAGCTCACAGAACGACAGGGGGCGCGCTGTGTATGGCTACACCTTC,CASSQNDRGRAVYGYTF
NA,TRBJ1-4,NA,TRBV7-2,TGTGCCAGCAGCTTCTACAGTGCAACTAATGAAAAACTGTTTTTT,CASSFYSATNEKLFF
TRBD2,TRBJ2-2,NA,TRBV7-2,TGTGCCAGCAGCTCATTAGAAGCTAGCGGGGGCCCGAACACCGGGGAGCTGTTTTTT,CASSSLEASGGPNTGELFF
TRBD1,TRBJ1-6,NA,TRBV7-2,TGTGCCAGCAGCCCGACAGGGGTTAATTCACCCCTCCACTTT,CASSPTGVNSPLHF
TRBD1,TRBJ1-1,few,TRBV30,TGTGCCTGGAGTCCCCCGGGACAGGGGGCCCTTGGGGCTTTCTTT,CAWSPPGQGALGAFF
TRBD2,TRBJ2-1,few,TRBV7-2,TGTGCCAGCAGCACGGGACTAGCGGGGGTCGATGAGCAGTTCTTC,CASSTGLAGVDEQFF
TRBD1,TRBJ1-1,few,TRBV11-2,TGTGCCAGCAGCTTAGGGAACAGGGGGGATAGGACTGAAGCTTTCTTT,CASSLGNRGDRTEAFF
NA,TRBJ1-1,few,TRBV12-5,TGTGCTAGTGGTTTGGAGGGGACTGAAGCTTTCTTT,CASGLEGTEAFF
TRBD1,TRBJ1-1,NA,TRBV28,TGTGCCAGCACTGACAGGGGTGAGACTGAAGCTTTCTTT,CASTDRGETEAFF
TRBD2,TRBJ2-5,few,TRBV12-5,TGTGCTAGTGCCCCCATTAGCGGGGCCCAAGAGACCCAGTACTTC,CASAPISGAQETQYF
NA,TRBJ2-5,few,TRBV25-1,TGTGCCAGCAGTAGCCCAGGCATGGGGACCCAAGAGACCCAGTACTTC,CASSSPGMGTQETQYF
TRBD1,TRBJ2-7,NA,TRBV6-6,TGTGCCAGCAGTTACGCCCGGGACAGGAGCTCCTACGAGCAGTACTTC,CASSYARDRSSYEQYF
NA,TRBJ1-5,NA,TRBV18,TGTGCCAGCTCACCACTAGGGTTAGGGGGCAATCAGCCCCAGCATTTT,CASSPLGLGGNQPQHF
NA,TRBJ1-4,NA,TRBV5-4,TGTGCCAGCAGCCCGTCGGCCGGGCTCGACGAAAAACTGTTTTTT,CASSPSAGLDEKLFF
TRBD1,TRBJ2-3,NA,TRBV11-3,TGTGCCAGCAGCATGGGGGACAGGGTTACAGATACGCAGTATTTT,CASSMGDRVTDTQYF
NA,TRBJ1-1,few,TRBV9,TGTGCCAGCAGCGTGGAGGGAACAGCCAAAGCTTTCTTT,CASSVEGTAKAFF
TRBD1,TRBJ2-5,few,TRBV19,TGTGCCAGTAGTTTCCAGACAGGGGAAGAGACCCAGTACTTC,CASSFQTGEETQYF
NA,TRBJ1-5,NA,TRBV6-5,TGTGCCAGCAGTTACTCCAGGGACTGGCAGCCCCAGCATTTT,CASSYSRDWQPQHF
NA,TRBJ2-7,few,TRBV15,TGTGCCACCAGCAGATCCGGGACTGGGCCTCGGGAGCAGTACTTC,CATSRSGTGPREQYF
TRBD1,TRBJ1-6,few,TRBV5-6,TGTGCCAGCAGCCCTGCGGGACAGGGTGGAAATTCACCCCTCCACTTT,CASSPAGQGGNSPLHF
NA,TRBJ1-1,few,TRBV30,TGTGCCTGGAGTGGTCTGACCCCGGGGACTGAAGCTTTCTTT,CAWSGLTPGTEAFF
TRBD1,TRBJ2-5,few,TRBV7-9,TGTGCCAGCAGCAGGGGGCAGGAGACCCAGTACTTC,CASSRGQETQYF
NA,TRBJ1-1,few,TRBV4-3,TGCGCCAGCAGCCAAGTAATGGGTGCCACTGAAGCTTTCTTT,CASSQVMGATEAFF
NA,TRBJ2-3,NA,TRBV5-1,TGCGCCAGCAGCTTGGGCCACGACCCAGATACGCAGTATTTT,CASSLGHDPDTQYF
NA,TRBJ1-6,NA,TRBV28,TGTGCCAGCAGTCCTAAGTGGGGGGCGGGCTCACCCCTCCACTTT,CASSPKWGAGSPLHF
NA,TRBJ1-3,few,TRBV28,TGTGCCAGCAGTCCCCCTAGGAAGACCCCTGGAAACACCATATATTTT,CASSPPRKTPGNTIYF
TRBD1,TRBJ1-6,NA,TRBV5-1,TGCGCCAGCAGTCTGACAGGGGGGAATTCACCCCTCCACTTT,CASSLTGGNSPLHF
NA,TRBJ2-1,NA,TRBV5-1,TGCGCCAGCAGCTTAGGCCAGGACAGTAAGTTCTTC,CASSLGQDSKFF
NA,TRBJ1-2,few,TRBV30,TGTGCCTGGAAGAGGGGGAAGGCTGGCTACACCTTC,CAWKRGKAGYTF